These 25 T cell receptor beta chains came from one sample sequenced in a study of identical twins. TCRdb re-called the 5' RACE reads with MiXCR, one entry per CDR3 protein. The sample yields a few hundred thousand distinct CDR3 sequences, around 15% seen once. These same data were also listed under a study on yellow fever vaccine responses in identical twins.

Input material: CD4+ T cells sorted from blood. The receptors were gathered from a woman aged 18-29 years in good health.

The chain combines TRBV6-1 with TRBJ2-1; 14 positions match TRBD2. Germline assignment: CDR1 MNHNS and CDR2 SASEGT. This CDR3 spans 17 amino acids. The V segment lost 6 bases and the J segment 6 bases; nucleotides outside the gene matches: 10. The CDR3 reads CASRLLGTSGRGNEQFF. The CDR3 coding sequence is TGTGCCAGCAGACTATTAGGGACTAGCGGGAGAGGCAATGAGCAGTTCTTC.

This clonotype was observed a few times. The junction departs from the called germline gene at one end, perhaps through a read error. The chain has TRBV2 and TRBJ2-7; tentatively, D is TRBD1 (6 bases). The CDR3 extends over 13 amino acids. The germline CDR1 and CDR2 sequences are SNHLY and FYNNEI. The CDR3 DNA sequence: TGTGCCAGCGGTGAAGCAGGGGCCTACGAGCAGTACTTC. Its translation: CASGEAGAYEQYF. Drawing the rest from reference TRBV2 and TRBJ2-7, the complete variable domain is EPEVTQTPSHQVTQMGQEVILRCVPISNHLYFYWYRQILGQKVEFLVSFYNNEISEKSEIFDDQFSVERPDGSNFTLKIRSTKLEDSAMYFCASGEAGAYEQYFGPGTRLTVT.

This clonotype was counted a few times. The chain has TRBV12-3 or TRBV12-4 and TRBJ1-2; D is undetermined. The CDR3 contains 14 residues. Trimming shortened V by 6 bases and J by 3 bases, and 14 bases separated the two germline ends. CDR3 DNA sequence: TGTGCCAGCAGCCTAGGACGGATTTACTATGGCTACACCTTC. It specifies CASSLGRIYYGYTF.

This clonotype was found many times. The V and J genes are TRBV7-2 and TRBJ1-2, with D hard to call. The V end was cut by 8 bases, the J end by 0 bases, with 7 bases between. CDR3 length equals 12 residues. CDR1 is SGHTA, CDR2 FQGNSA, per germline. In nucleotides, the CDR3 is TGTGCCAGCTTCTACTCTAACTATGGCTACACCTTC. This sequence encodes CASFYSNYGYTF.

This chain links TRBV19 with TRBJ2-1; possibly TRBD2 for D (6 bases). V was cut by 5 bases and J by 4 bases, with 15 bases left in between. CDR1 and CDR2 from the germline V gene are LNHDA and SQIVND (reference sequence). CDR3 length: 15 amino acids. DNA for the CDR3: TGTGCCAGTAGTGAGGGACTGGGACCTTACAATGAGCAGTTCTTC. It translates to CASSEGLGPYNEQFF.

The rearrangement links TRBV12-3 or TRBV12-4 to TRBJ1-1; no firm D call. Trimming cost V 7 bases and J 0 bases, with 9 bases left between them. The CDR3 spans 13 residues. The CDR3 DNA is TGTGCCAGCAAGAGCAGGCTGAACACTGAAGCTTTCTTT. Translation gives CASKSRLNTEAFF.

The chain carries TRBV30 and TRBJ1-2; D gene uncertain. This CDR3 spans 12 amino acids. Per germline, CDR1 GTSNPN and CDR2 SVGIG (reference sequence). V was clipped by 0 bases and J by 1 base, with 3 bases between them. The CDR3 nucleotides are TGTGCCTGGAGTGTCGATAACTATGGCTACACCTTC. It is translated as CAWSVDNYGYTF.

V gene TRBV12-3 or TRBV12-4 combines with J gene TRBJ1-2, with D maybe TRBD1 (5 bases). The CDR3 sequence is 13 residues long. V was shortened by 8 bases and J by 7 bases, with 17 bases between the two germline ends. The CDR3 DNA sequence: TGTGCCAGCCGCCCCCGGGGCGGAGGTGGCTACACCTTC. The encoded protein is CASRPRGGGGYTF.

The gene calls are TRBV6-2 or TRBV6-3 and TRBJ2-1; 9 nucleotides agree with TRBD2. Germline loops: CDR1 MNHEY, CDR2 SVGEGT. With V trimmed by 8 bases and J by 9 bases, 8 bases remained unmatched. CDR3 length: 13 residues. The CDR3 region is CASGSAGGGEQFF. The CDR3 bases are TGTGCCAGCGGATCGGCGGGGGGGGGTGAGCAGTTCTTC.

As DNA, the CDR3 is TGCGCCAGCAGCTACGGGACAGCACGCATGAACACTGAAGCTTTCTTT. This translates into CASSYGTARMNTEAFF. The rearrangement uses TRBV5-1 and TRBJ1-1; TRBD1 agrees at 7 bases. Germline V CDR1 and CDR2: SGHRS, YFSETQ. Trimming removed 3 bases from V and 0 bases from J; junction bases left unmatched: 8. This CDR3 is built from 16 residues.

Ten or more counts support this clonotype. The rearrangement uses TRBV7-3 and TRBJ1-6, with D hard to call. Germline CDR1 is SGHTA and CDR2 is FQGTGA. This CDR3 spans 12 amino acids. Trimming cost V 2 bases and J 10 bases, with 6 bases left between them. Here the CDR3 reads CASSLLGSPLHF. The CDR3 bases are TGTGCCAGCAGCTTACTTGGATCACCCCTCCACTTT.

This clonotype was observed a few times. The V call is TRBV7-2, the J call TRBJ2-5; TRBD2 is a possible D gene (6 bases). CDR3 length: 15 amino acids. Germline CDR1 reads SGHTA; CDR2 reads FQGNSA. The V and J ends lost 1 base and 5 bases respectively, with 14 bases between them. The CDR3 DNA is TGTGCCAGCAGCTTAGGTGGCAGGGCGGGGGAGACCCAGTACTTC. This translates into CASSLGGRAGETQYF.

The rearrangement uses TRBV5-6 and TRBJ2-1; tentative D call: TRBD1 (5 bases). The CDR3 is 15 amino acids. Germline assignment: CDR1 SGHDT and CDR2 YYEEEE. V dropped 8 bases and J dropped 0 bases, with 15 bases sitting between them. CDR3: CARGLGLPSYNEQFF. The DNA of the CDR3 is TGTGCCAGGGGCCTGGGGCTCCCCTCCTACAATGAGCAGTTCTTC.

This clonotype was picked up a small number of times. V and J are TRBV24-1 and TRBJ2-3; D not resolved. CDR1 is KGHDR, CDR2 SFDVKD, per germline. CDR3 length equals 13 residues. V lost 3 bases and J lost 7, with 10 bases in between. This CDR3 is CATSDPSFNTQYF. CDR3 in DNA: TGTGCCACCAGTGATCCATCCTTTAATACGCAGTATTTT.

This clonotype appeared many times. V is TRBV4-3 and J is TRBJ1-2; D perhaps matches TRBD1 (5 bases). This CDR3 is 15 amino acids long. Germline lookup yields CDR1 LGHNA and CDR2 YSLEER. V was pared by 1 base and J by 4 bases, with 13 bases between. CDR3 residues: CASSQGPQGGYGYTF. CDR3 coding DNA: TGCGCCAGCAGCCAAGGACCCCAGGGAGGCTATGGCTACACCTTC.

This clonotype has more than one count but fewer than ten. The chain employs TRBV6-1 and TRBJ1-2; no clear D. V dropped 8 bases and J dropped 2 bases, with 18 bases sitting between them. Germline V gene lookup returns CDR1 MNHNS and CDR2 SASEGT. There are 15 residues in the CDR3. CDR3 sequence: CASSTLGLRNYGYTF. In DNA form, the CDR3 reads TGTGCCAGCTCTACTCTAGGTCTGAGGAACTATGGCTACACCTTC.

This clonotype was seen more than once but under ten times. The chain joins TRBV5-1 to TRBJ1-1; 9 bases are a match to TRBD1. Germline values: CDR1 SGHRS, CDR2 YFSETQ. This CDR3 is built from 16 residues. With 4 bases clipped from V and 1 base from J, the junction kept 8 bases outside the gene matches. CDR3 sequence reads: CASSTQGQGSNTEAFF. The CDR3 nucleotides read TGCGCCAGCAGCACCCAGGGACAGGGCTCGAACACTGAAGCTTTCTTT.

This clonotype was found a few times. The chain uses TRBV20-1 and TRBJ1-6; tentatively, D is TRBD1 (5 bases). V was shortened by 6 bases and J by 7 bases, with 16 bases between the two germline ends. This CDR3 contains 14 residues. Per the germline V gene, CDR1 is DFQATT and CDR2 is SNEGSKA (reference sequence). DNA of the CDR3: TGCAGTGCCCCCCTGGGGGTGGGAAATTCACCCCTCCACTTT. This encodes CSAPLGVGNSPLHF.

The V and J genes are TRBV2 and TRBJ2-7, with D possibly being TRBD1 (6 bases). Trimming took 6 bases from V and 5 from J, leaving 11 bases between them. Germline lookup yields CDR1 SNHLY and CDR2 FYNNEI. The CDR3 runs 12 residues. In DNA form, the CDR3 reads TGTGCCAGCAGCGTGACAGGCAACGAGCAGTACTTC. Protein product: CASSVTGNEQYF.

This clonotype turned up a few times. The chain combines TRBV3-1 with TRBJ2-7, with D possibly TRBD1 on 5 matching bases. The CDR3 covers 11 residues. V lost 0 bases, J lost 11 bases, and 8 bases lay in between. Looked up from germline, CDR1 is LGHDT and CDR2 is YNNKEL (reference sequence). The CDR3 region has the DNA TGTGCCAGCAGCCAAGATCGCAGGGAGTACTTC. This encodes CASSQDRREYF.

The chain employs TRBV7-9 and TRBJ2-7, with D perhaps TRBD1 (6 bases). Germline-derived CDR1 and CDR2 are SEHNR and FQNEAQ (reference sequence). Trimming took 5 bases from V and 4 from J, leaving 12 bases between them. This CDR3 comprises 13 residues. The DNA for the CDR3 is TGTGCCAGCAGCCGGACACAGGGATACGAGCAGTACTTC. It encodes CASSRTQGYEQYF. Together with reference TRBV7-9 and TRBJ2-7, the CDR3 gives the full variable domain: DTGVSQNPRHKITKRGQNVTFRCDPISEHNRLYWYRQTLGQGPEFLTYFQNEAQLEKSRLLSDRFSAERPKGSFSTLEIQRTEQGDSAMYLCASSRTQGYEQYFGPGTRLTVT.

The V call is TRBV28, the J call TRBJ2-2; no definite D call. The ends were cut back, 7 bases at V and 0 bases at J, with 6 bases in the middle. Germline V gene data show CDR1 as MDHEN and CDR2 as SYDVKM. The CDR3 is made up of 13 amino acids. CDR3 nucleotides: TGTGCCAGCACCGACGCGAACACCGGGGAGCTGTTTTTT. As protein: CASTDANTGELFF.

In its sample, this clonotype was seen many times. CDR3 loop: CASSRGLAETQYF. The DNA of the CDR3 is TGTGCCAGCAGCAGGGGTCTGGCAGAGACCCAGTACTTC. The rearrangement links TRBV11-2 to TRBJ2-5; possible D gene TRBD1, 5 bases. Germline V gene sequence: CDR1 SGHAT, CDR2 FQNNGV. There are 13 residues in the CDR3. V was clipped by 5 bases and J by 4 bases, with 11 bases between them.

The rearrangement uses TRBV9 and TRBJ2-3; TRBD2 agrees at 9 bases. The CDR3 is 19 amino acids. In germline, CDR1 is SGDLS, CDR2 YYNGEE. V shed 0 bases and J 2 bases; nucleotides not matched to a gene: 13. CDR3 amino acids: CASSVAPAGGHTTTDTQYF. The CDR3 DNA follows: TGTGCCAGCAGCGTAGCGCCAGCGGGGGGCCATACAACCACAGATACGCAGTATTTT.

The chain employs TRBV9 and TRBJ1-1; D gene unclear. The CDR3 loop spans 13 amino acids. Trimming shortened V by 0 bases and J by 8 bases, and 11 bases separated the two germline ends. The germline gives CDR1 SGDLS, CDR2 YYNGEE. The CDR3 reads CASSVGPGGEAFF. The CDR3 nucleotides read TGTGCCAGCAGCGTAGGTCCGGGAGGGGAAGCTTTCTTT.